Listed here are 13 T cell receptor beta chains from one sample, sequenced in a study of Graves' ophthalmopathy and Graves' hyperthyroidism. RNA transcripts provided the template for amplifying TCR beta CDR3 regions. An initial RT-PCR round employing HTBI primers preceded a second-round multiplex PCR. TCRdb ran MiXCR on the multiplex PCR reads and lists one entry per CDR3 protein. Seen here are over a million distinct CDR3 sequences, about 38% observed once, and the top ten hold roughly 10%. Sample: peripheral blood or thyroid tissue (not recorded which). The receptor source for this set is an adult man with Graves' hyperthyroidism.

The V gene is TRBV7-3, the J gene TRBJ2-7, with no clear D. V shed 0 bases and J shed 7 bases, with 10 bases lying between them. This CDR3 is built from 13 residues. CDR1 and CDR2 (germline): SGHTA, FQGTGA. DNA of the CDR3: TGTGCCAGCAGCTTAACCTACGAGGCTGAGCAGTACTTC. Translated, it gives CASSLTYEAEQYF.

This clonotype came up many times. This chain links TRBV4-1 with TRBJ1-1; D possibly corresponds to TRBD1 (6 bases). The CDR3 runs 16 residues. V lost 1 base, J lost 2 bases, and 14 bases lay in between. CDR1 is MGHRA, CDR2 YSYEKL, per germline. The CDR3 spells CASSQARGRPNTEAFF. The CDR3 DNA follows: TGCGCCAGCAGCCAAGCCAGGGGCCGCCCTAACACTGAAGCTTTCTTT.

This chain uses TRBV6-5 with TRBJ1-6; no reliable D call. The ends were cut back, 0 bases at V and 10 bases at J, with 10 bases in the middle. CDR3 length equals 14 residues. From germline, CDR1 is MNHEY and CDR2 SVGAGI. CDR3 residues: CASSYSGVNSPLHF. CDR3 nucleotide sequence: TGTGCCAGCAGTTACTCTGGGGTTAACTCACCCCTCCACTTT.

This chain uses TRBV10-3 with TRBJ1-1, with a possible D match to TRBD1 (6 bases). V dropped 2 bases and J dropped 2 bases, with 21 bases sitting between them. CDR1 and CDR2 (germline): ENHRY, SYGVKD. This CDR3 is built from 18 residues. In nucleotides, the CDR3 is TGTGCCATCAGTGAGCCGAGGGGGGGAGGGGCCATTAACACTGAAGCTTTCTTT. Its translation is CAISEPRGGGAINTEAFF.

The V and J genes are TRBV5-5 and TRBJ2-5; 8 bases map to TRBD1. The CDR3 loop spans 15 amino acids. Germline V CDR1 and CDR2: SGHKS, YYEKEE (reference sequence). With 0 bases clipped from V and 9 bases from J, the junction kept 10 bases outside the gene matches. The CDR3 loop is CASSLDGTGRQPQYF. CDR3 bases: TGTGCCAGCAGCTTGGACGGGACAGGACGCCAGCCCCAGTACTTC.

The chain combines TRBV7-9 with TRBJ2-7; the match to TRBD1 covers 8 bases. The germline V gene has CDR1 SEHNR and CDR2 FQNEAQ (reference sequence). J lost 5 bases, V lost 4 bases, and 7 bases had no gene match. The CDR3 is 14 amino acids. The CDR3 coding sequence is TGTGCCAGCAGCTCCTCGCAGGGGGCCCACGAGCAGTACTTC. It codes for CASSSSQGAHEQYF.

The chain recombines TRBV6-1 with TRBJ1-2; weak D call: TRBD1 (6 bases). Germline loops: CDR1 MNHNS, CDR2 SASEGT. The CDR3 loop spans 15 amino acids. V lost 10 bases and J lost 4, with 22 bases in between. The CDR3 region has the DNA TGTGCCAACAAGGCCCACAGGGCAGGAGGCTATGGCTACACCTTC. Translated: CANKAHRAGGYGYTF.

This clonotype was counted only a few times. The rearrangement uses TRBV12-3 or TRBV12-4 and TRBJ1-1, with a weak D call TRBD1 (6 bases). V lost 6 bases, J lost 6 bases, and 20 bases lay in between. The CDR3 covers 15 residues. The CDR3 sequence: CASSADRPIVAEAFF. The CDR3 bases are TGTGCCAGCAGCGCAGACAGGCCTATCGTTGCTGAAGCTTTCTTT.

This clonotype was recorded once. The DNA for the CDR3 is TGCGCCAGCAGTGAACGGGAGGGCCAAGGCAACGAGCAGTACTTC. This encodes CASSEREGQGNEQYF. The rearrangement joins TRBV10-2 to TRBJ2-7; TRBD2 matches at 8 bases. Germline V gene lookup returns CDR1 WSHSY and CDR2 SAAADI. The V and J ends lost 3 bases and 5 bases, in that order; junction bases with no gene match: 9. CDR3 length: 15 amino acids.

As concerns this clonotype: Given a much more abundant clone one base away, this may be a read error. The final CDR3 position lacks the conserved phenylalanine or tryptophan, pointing to a likely read error. This chain links TRBV20-1 with TRBJ1-1, with TRBD1 as a possible D gene (6 bases). The CDR3 is 14 residues long. Germline V gene data show CDR1 as DFQATT and CDR2 as SNEGSKA (reference sequence). V lost 3 bases and J lost 1, with 12 bases in between. The CDR3 sequence is CSARKQGGNTEAFL. CDR3 in DNA: TGCAGTGCTAGGAAACAGGGTGGGAACACTGAAGCTTTCTTG.

This chain connects TRBV10-2 to TRBJ2-1, with D perhaps TRBD2 (5 bases). The V end lost 3 bases, the J end lost 9 bases, and 6 bases lay between the germline ends. The CDR3 extends over 11 amino acids. Per the germline V gene, CDR1 is WSHSY and CDR2 is SAAADI. CDR3 DNA: TGCGCCAGCAGTGATGCGGGTGAGCAGTTCTTC. Encoded protein: CASSDAGEQFF.

In regard to this clonotype: It may be a read error: a sequence one base away is much more abundant. The chain uses TRBV20-1 and TRBJ1-6; D is possibly TRBD1 (5 bases). Deletions cut 2 bases from V and 7 bases from J, with 15 bases between. The CDR3 totals 15 residues. The germline CDR1 and CDR2 sequences are DFQATT and SNEGSKA (reference sequence). The CDR3 here is CSARRSGTANSPLHF. The CDR3 DNA follows: TGCAGTGCTAGAAGATCGGGGACTGCGAATTCACCCCTCCACTTT.

This clonotype has at least ten counts. The chain links TRBV6-5 to TRBJ1-5, with D uncertain. CDR1 is MNHEY, CDR2 SVGAGI, per germline. This CDR3 spans 15 amino acids. Trimming left V 0 bases short and J 0 bases short, with 6 bases between. The CDR3 coding sequence is TGTGCCAGCAGTTACTCAGGGTCTAGCAATCAGCCCCAGCATTTT. Its translation is CASSYSGSSNQPQHF.